Following are 20 T cell receptor beta chains from one sample sequenced in a study of T cells in Graves' hyperthyroidism and ophthalmopathy. The CDR3 regions of TCR beta were amplified from RNA transcripts. RT-PCR in the first round (using the HTBI primer set) targeted the TCR CDR3. One entry per CDR3 protein, called by TCRdb with MiXCR from the multiplex PCR reads. Among a few hundred thousand distinct CDR3 sequences listed, 16% were seen once. Sequenced: blood. The receptor source for this set is a woman aged 40-49 years with Graves' ophthalmopathy.

The chain has TRBV27 and TRBJ2-7, with TRBD1 matching 7 bases. CDR3 length: 14 residues. After removal of 5 bases from V and 3 bases from J, the junction contained 7 bases not matched to a gene. Per the germline V gene, CDR1 is MNHEY and CDR2 is SMNVEV (reference sequence). CDR3 nucleotides: TGTGCCAGCAGTAGGACAGGCCCAGGCTACGAGCAGTACTTC. Encoded protein: CASSRTGPGYEQYF.

This clonotype was counted many times. The V gene is TRBV11-2, the J gene TRBJ1-1; 10 bases are shared with TRBD1. Trimming took 6 bases from V and 5 from J; bases not matched to a gene: 9. Germline values: CDR1 SGHAT, CDR2 FQNNGV. This CDR3 has 15 amino acids. CDR3 sequence: CASRPPGQGRTEAFF. CDR3 nucleotide sequence: TGTGCCAGCAGACCACCGGGACAGGGGAGGACTGAAGCTTTCTTT.

This clonotype was detected many times. The genes are TRBV12-3 or TRBV12-4 and TRBJ2-7; D tentatively reads TRBD1 or TRBD2 (5 bases each). Trimming removed 3 bases at V and 2 bases at J, with 14 bases between. This CDR3 contains 15 residues. CDR3 protein: CASSLQGATTYEQYF. The CDR3 DNA follows: TGTGCCAGCAGTTTGCAGGGAGCCACCACCTACGAGCAGTACTTC.

This clonotype was found many times. The genes are TRBV7-6 and TRBJ2-7; D gene uncertain. The CDR3 is 13 residues long. The ends were cut back, 2 bases at V and 3 bases at J, with 8 bases in the middle. Germline V CDR1 and CDR2: SGHVS, FNYEAQ. The CDR3 region is CASSLYPHYEQYF. Written as DNA, the CDR3 is TGTGCCAGCAGCTTATATCCCCACTACGAGCAGTACTTC.

The CDR3 coding sequence is TGTGCCAGCAGCAGGTACACGCACTCTGGGGCCAACGTCCTGACTTTC. Encoded protein: CASSRYTHSGANVLTF. This rearrangement joins TRBV7-9 to TRBJ2-6, with D unclear. The CDR3 loop spans 16 amino acids. Trimming cost V 5 bases and J 0 bases, with 11 bases left between them. CDR1 and CDR2 (germline): SEHNR, FQNEAQ (reference sequence).

The table lists this clonotype with many counts. The chain couples TRBV29-1 to TRBJ2-5; D not certain. Germline V gives CDR1 SQVTM, CDR2 ANQGSEA. Trimming stripped 4 bases from V and 2 bases from J, with 8 bases between. This CDR3 is built from 12 residues. The CDR3 reads CSVVIDQETQYF. The CDR3 DNA reads TGCAGCGTTGTGATAGATCAAGAGACCCAGTACTTC.

This clonotype was found many times. The chain is built from TRBV6-1 and TRBJ2-3; 13 bases match TRBD2. J gave up 4 bases and V 3 bases, and 10 bases lay outside the gene matches. The CDR3 totals 18 residues. In germline, CDR1 is MNHNS, CDR2 SASEGT. The CDR3 region is CASSDSPGLAGRADTQYF. CDR3 nucleotide sequence: TGTGCCAGCAGTGATTCTCCGGGACTAGCGGGAAGGGCAGATACGCAGTATTTT.

This clonotype has ten or more counts. The chain links TRBV28 to TRBJ1-2; the D gene is possibly TRBD1 (6 bases). Trimming pared 4 bases from V and 3 bases from J, leaving 6 bases between. The CDR3 length is 12 residues. Germline V lookup: CDR1 MDHEN, CDR2 SYDVKM. In DNA, the CDR3 is TGTGCCAGCAGTTGGACAGACTATGGCTACACCTTC. This sequence encodes CASSWTDYGYTF.

This chain connects TRBV25-1 to TRBJ1-4; 11 bases fit TRBD1. CDR3 length: 15 residues. Trimming removed 8 bases from V and 4 bases from J; junction bases left unmatched: 6. Germline V CDR1 and CDR2: MGHDK, SYGVNS. The CDR3 DNA sequence: TGTGCCAGCGGGGACAGGGGGGGTATTAATGAAAAACTGTTTTTT. Protein: CASGDRGGINEKLFF.

The V gene is TRBV6-2 or TRBV6-3, the J gene TRBJ2-1, with D tentatively TRBD2 (7 bases). Germline V gene data show CDR1 as MNHEY and CDR2 as SVGEGT. The CDR3 contains 14 residues. The V end was cut by 4 bases, the J end by 10 bases, with 17 bases between. CDR3: CASSWGGANAEQFF. CDR3 nucleotides: TGTGCCAGCAGTTGGGGGGGCGCGAACGCCGAGCAGTTCTTC.

This clonotype was counted ten times or more. The gene calls are TRBV28 and TRBJ2-1, with unresolved D. CDR1 is MDHEN and CDR2 is SYDVKM in the germline V gene. The CDR3 spans 11 residues. Trimming pared 0 bases from V and 7 bases from J, leaving 1 base between. The CDR3 DNA sequence: TGTGCCAGCAGTTTATGGAATGAGCAGTTCTTC. Protein product: CASSLWNEQFF. Combining the CDR3 with reference TRBV28 and TRBJ2-1 gives the whole variable domain DVKVTQSSRYLVKRTGEKVFLECVQDMDHENMFWYRQDPGLGLRLIYFSYDVKMKEKGDIPEGYSVSREKKERFSLILESASTNQTSMYLCASSLWNEQFFGPGTRLTVL.

This clonotype occurred a few times. This may come from a read error, since a much larger clone is one base off. Since the CDR3 does not end with the conserved phenylalanine or tryptophan, this likely comes from a read error. The chain employs TRBV28 and TRBJ1-6, with no clear D. The CDR3 covers 14 residues. V was shortened by 6 bases and J by 9 bases, with 15 bases between the two germline ends. Germline V CDR1 and CDR2: MDHEN, SYDVKM. This CDR3 reads CASSLEGRGSPLHS. The CDR3 DNA reads TGTGCCAGCAGCCTAGAGGGTAGAGGTTCACCCCTCCACTCT.

This clonotype was seen ten or more times. The chain couples TRBV20-1 to TRBJ2-3; 7 positions agree with TRBD2. Germline V gene lookup returns CDR1 DFQATT and CDR2 SNEGSKA (reference sequence). This CDR3 spans 15 amino acids. V shed 3 bases, J shed 3 bases, and the junction held 9 bases outside the gene matches. The CDR3 DNA follows: TGCAGTGCTAGCGGCAGCGGGGTAATAACAGATACGCAGTATTTT. Its translation is CSASGSGVITDTQYF.

Comment on this clonotype: A clone one base away is much larger, so this may be a read error. The V call is TRBV20-1, the J call TRBJ2-5; D is uncertain. Trimming shortened V by 8 bases and J by 2 bases, and 18 bases separated the two germline ends. CDR3 length: 14 amino acids. CDR1 and CDR2 from the germline V gene are DFQATT and SNEGSKA (reference sequence). The CDR3 DNA reads as TGCAGTCCCCGGCCGAGAAGAGGTCAAGAGACCCAGTACTTC. Translated, it gives CSPRPRRGQETQYF.

The table lists this clonotype with many counts. This sequence joins TRBV7-2 and TRBJ1-1; the D gene is possibly TRBD1 (5 bases). Trimming cost V 3 bases and J 0 bases, with 14 bases left between them. CDR1 and CDR2 from the germline V gene are SGHTA and FQGNSA. This CDR3 comprises 16 residues. The CDR3 DNA sequence: TGTGCCAGCAGCTTCAGGGAGAGGAGGATGAACACTGAAGCTTTCTTT. It codes for CASSFRERRMNTEAFF.

This clonotype appeared a few times. The chain uses TRBV7-9 and TRBJ2-2, with D possibly being TRBD1 or TRBD2 (5 bases each). The V and J ends lost 3 bases and 2 bases respectively, with 10 bases between them. The CDR3 spans 15 residues. The germline CDR1 and CDR2 sequences are SEHNR and FQNEAQ (reference sequence). The DNA for the CDR3 is TGTGCCAGCAGCTTTCAGGGACGAAACACCGGGGAGCTGTTTTTT. It is translated as CASSFQGRNTGELFF.

The chain carries TRBV7-8 and TRBJ2-7; possibly TRBD1 or TRBD2 for D (5 bases each). V was cut by 3 bases and J by 3 bases, with 12 bases left in between. From germline, CDR1 is SGHVS and CDR2 FQNEAQ. CDR3 size: 14 residues. CDR3 bases: TGTGCCAGCAGCTTTCAATGGGACCTCTACGAGCAGTACTTC. This encodes CASSFQWDLYEQYF.

This clonotype was picked up many times. This chain uses TRBV20-1 with TRBJ2-7, with 7 bases that match TRBD1. Trimming cost V 6 bases and J 6 bases; bases outside gene matches: 5. The CDR3 runs to 11 residues. Germline-derived CDR1 and CDR2 are DFQATT and SNEGSKA (reference sequence). The CDR3 is CSANSGGEQYF. CDR3 nucleotide sequence: TGCAGTGCGAACTCAGGGGGCGAGCAGTACTTC.

This clonotype has only a few counts. This rearrangement joins TRBV20-1 to TRBJ2-1; 12 positions match TRBD2. The junction had 6 bases not matched to a gene; V was cut back by 1 base and J by 8 bases. Germline CDR1 DFQATT, CDR2 SNEGSKA (reference sequence). This CDR3 comprises 15 residues. The CDR3 protein is CSARAAASGRDEQFF. CDR3 in DNA: TGCAGTGCTAGAGCCGCGGCTAGCGGGAGGGATGAGCAGTTCTTC.

On this clonotype itself: Without the conserved terminal phenylalanine or tryptophan, this CDR3 likely stems from a read error. This chain links TRBV7-2 with TRBJ2-1; 7 nucleotides agree with TRBD1. Trimming cost V 7 bases and J 8 bases; bases outside gene matches: 14. The CDR3 spans 15 residues. Germline CDR1 reads SGHTA; CDR2 reads FQGNSA. The CDR3 DNA reads TGTGCCAGCACCCTACAGGGGCCATCTTCGGATGAGCAGTTCGTC. This translates into CASTLQGPSSDEQFV.